Sequencing of this TCR beta chain was carried out in a study of response to subunit inactivated influenza vaccine. Study results and limitations: Each seasonal influenza vaccination recruits few new T cells, the authors suggested.

V gave up 4 bases and J gave up 1 base, with 8 bases separating them. The CDR3 is 14 amino acids. Germline V CDR1 and CDR2: SGHTA, FQGNSA. Each CDR3 protein is one row after TCRdb ran MiXCR on the RT-PCR reads. The sample lists roughly 170,000 distinct CDR3 sequences; around 9% were seen once. In regard to this clonotype: Its antigen is still unknown.

The rearrangement uses TRBV7-2 and TRBJ1-5; D is perhaps TRBD1 (5 bases). The TCR sequence derives from a middle-aged man who received an inactivated influenza vaccine. The input for sequencing was non-naive T cells sorted from PBMCs, taken on the day of vaccination. The CDR3 bases are TGTGCCAGCAGCTCCAGGGTAAGCAATCAGCCCCAGCATTTT. Translation gives CASSSRVSNQPQHF.